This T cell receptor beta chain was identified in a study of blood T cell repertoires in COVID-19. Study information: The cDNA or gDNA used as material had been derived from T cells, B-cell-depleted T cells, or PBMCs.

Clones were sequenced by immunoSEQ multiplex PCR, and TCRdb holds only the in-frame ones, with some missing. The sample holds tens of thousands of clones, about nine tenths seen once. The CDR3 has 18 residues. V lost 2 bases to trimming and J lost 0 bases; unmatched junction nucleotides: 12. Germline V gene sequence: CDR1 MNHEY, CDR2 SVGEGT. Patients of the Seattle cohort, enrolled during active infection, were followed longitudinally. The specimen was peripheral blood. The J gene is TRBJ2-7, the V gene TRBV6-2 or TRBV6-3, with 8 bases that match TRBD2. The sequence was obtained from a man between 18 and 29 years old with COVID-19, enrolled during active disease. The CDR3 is CASSYDPQRGRPSYEQYF. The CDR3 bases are TGTGCCAGCAGTTACGACCCCCAACGCGGGAGGCCCTCCTACGAGCAGTACTTC.